This entry is about one T cell receptor (beta chain). The antigen remains unidentified. This entry comes from a study of shared clonotypes between healthy human individuals. Whole-study findings and limits: Despite large depth, sorted-subset datasets appeared incompletely sequenced. The expectation was that sequencing depth would affect clonotype sharing among donors.

Trimming removed 0 bases at V and 1 base at J, with 9 bases between. Germline V gene lookup returns CDR1 SGHVS and CDR2 FQNEAQ. The CDR3 covers 15 residues. The authors split each subset's genomic DNA evenly across several immunoSEQ plates. Clones were read by immunoSEQ multiplex PCR, and TCRdb kept only the in-frame ones, dropping some. This table holds over 2 million clones, 85% to 95% found once. Sequencing was performed on naive CD4+ T cells from PBMCs. The sample's subset: CD45RA+ positively selected. The rearrangement joins TRBV7-8 to TRBJ2-5; D is unclear. The sequence derives from a man aged 18 to 35 in good health. Some clones in this sample may be carry-over from other donors' samples. CDR3 protein: CASSLAGSLQETQYF. CDR3 DNA: TGTGCCAGCAGCTTAGCAGGCAGCCTCCAAGAGACCCAGTACTTC.